These 30 T cell receptor beta chains share one sample of origin, sequenced in a study of cytomegalovirus exposure and HLA in healthy donors. PCR employed 60 Vbeta and 13 Jbeta primers. Clones were sequenced by immunoSEQ multiplex PCR, and TCRdb holds only the in-frame ones, with some missing. The top ten clones hold just under 20% of a sample with 57,000 or so clones, approximately 70% of them seen once. The sample consisted of PBMCs. These receptors came from a woman in her sixties in good health and CMV-seropositive.

This clone has just one count. The chain carries TRBV2 and TRBJ1-5; 9 bases agree with TRBD1. J gave up 7 bases and V 6 bases, and 4 bases lay outside the gene matches. The CDR3 consists of 13 residues. Germline values: CDR1 SNHLY, CDR2 FYNNEI. This chain's CDR3 is CASSRDRDQPQHF. The DNA for the CDR3 is TGTGCCAGCAGCCGGGACAGGGACCAGCCCCAGCATTTT. The entire variable domain, with the rest obtained from reference TRBV2 and TRBJ1-5, is as follows: EPEVTQTPSHQVTQMGQEVILRCVPISNHLYFYWYRQILGQKVEFLVSFYNNEISEKSEIFDDQFSVERPDGSNFTLKIRSTKLEDSAMYFCASSRDRDQPQHFGDGTRLSIL.

The rearrangement uses TRBV6-5 and TRBJ1-2, with D possibly TRBD1 on 6 matching bases. Germline lookup yields CDR1 MNHEY and CDR2 SVGAGI. V lost 3 bases, J lost 9 bases, and 17 bases lay in between. The CDR3 totals 14 residues. As DNA, the CDR3 is TGTGCCAGCAGTTATTCAACGACAGGACAGAGCTACACCTTC. Translation gives CASSYSTTGQSYTF.

Comment on this clone: One end of the junction fails to match germline, which may point to a read error. This sequence joins TRBV19 and TRBJ1-4; D is undetermined. Germline V lookup: CDR1 LNHDA, CDR2 SQIVND (reference sequence). The length of the CDR3 is 13 residues. CDR3 loop: CAGSRQLNEKLFF. The CDR3, as DNA: TGCGCTGGGTCCAGACAACTGAATGAAAAACTGTTTTTT.

The chain employs TRBV2 and TRBJ1-5; a weak D match, TRBD1 (6 bases). Trimming shortened V by 4 bases and J by 0 bases, and 16 bases separated the two germline ends. The CDR3 has 17 residues. Per germline, CDR1 SNHLY and CDR2 FYNNEI. The CDR3 sequence: CASSVGQSRLSNQPQHF. The CDR3 DNA reads as TGTGCCAGCAGTGTAGGACAGTCAAGACTTAGCAATCAGCCCCAGCATTTT.

The gene calls are TRBV11-2 and TRBJ2-6; D ambiguous. The CDR3 contains 17 residues. V was trimmed by 1 base and J by 4 bases, leaving 14 bases between them. Germline V gives CDR1 SGHAT, CDR2 FQNNGV. CDR3 protein: CASSLGVLGSGANVLTF. The CDR3 bases are TGTGCCAGCAGCTTAGGGGTACTCGGGTCCGGGGCCAACGTCCTGACTTTC.

This clone has just a few counts. The DNA for the CDR3 is TGTGCCAGCAGCCAAGAGCCAGGGGCCGCTTTCTTT. As protein: CASSQEPGAAFF. The chain carries TRBV14 and TRBJ1-1, with a weak D call TRBD1 (6 bases). This CDR3 has 12 amino acids. The germline V gene has CDR1 SGHDN and CDR2 FVKESK. V was cut by 0 bases and J by 11 bases, with 10 bases left in between.

In its sample, this clone was seen a few times. The chain has TRBV4-1 and TRBJ1-1, with TRBD1 matching over 7 bases. V trimming: 1 base; J trimming: 10 bases; junction bases outside the gene matches: 6. This CDR3 has 13 residues. CDR1 and CDR2 (germline): MGHRA, YSYEKL. This CDR3 is CASSQAGQIGAFF. The CDR3 DNA sequence: TGCGCCAGCAGCCAAGCGGGACAGATCGGAGCTTTCTTT.

This clone was counted only a few times. This chain connects TRBV4-3 to TRBJ1-1; D might be TRBD1 (5 bases). This CDR3 comprises 14 residues. CDR1 LGHNA and CDR2 YSLEER come from the germline V gene. The ends were cut back, 1 base at V and 3 bases at J, with 9 bases in the middle. This chain's CDR3 is CASSQGWGDTEAFF. Written as DNA, the CDR3 is TGCGCCAGCAGCCAAGGATGGGGGGACACTGAAGCTTTCTTT.

J is TRBJ1-4 and V is TRBV7-9, with D perhaps matching TRBD1 (5 bases). V lost 1 base to trimming and J lost 5 bases, with 11 bases between them. The CDR3 is 15 residues long. Germline V gene lookup returns CDR1 SEHNR and CDR2 FQNEAQ (reference sequence). CDR3 nucleotide sequence: TGTGCCAGCAGCTTAGGGGGGGGACCCAATGAAAAACTGTTTTTT. Translation gives CASSLGGGPNEKLFF.

The V and J genes are TRBV9 and TRBJ2-3; TRBD1 might be the D (6 bases). V lost 0 bases to trimming and J lost 1 base, with 9 bases between them. The CDR3 contains 15 residues. Germline CDR1 and CDR2: SGDLS and YYNGEE. The CDR3 protein is CASSVGGRGTDTQYF. CDR3 sequence (DNA): TGTGCCAGCAGCGTAGGGGGGCGCGGCACAGATACGCAGTATTTT.

With regard to this clone: One end of the junction does not line up with germline, which may come from a read error. The rearrangement uses TRBV7-2 and TRBJ1-3; no firm D call. There are 13 residues in the CDR3. CDR1 is SGHTA, CDR2 FQGNSA, per germline. The CDR3 loop reads CASSSVGGNTIYF. CDR3 sequence (DNA): TGTGCCAGTAGCTCGGTCGGTGGAAACACCATATATTTT.

The rearrangement links TRBV7-2 to TRBJ2-3; D is ambiguous. Trimming pared 0 bases from V and 4 bases from J, leaving 8 bases between. The V gene's germline CDR1 is SGHTA and CDR2 FQGNSA. This CDR3 is 14 amino acids long. CDR3 region: CASSLALEADTQYF. The CDR3 nucleotides are TGTGCCAGCAGCTTAGCGCTAGAGGCAGATACGCAGTATTTT.

V is TRBV5-1 and J is TRBJ2-6, with D tentatively TRBD2 (6 bases). The germline CDR1 and CDR2 sequences are SGHRS and YFSETQ. The V end was cut by 0 bases, the J end by 0 bases, with 10 bases between. This CDR3 spans 17 amino acids. CDR3 DNA: TGCGCCAGCAGCTTGGGACTAGTCAACTCTGGGGCCAACGTCCTGACTTTC. Translating it yields CASSLGLVNSGANVLTF.

This clone has a handful of counts. The chain recombines TRBV7-2 with TRBJ1-1; D gene uncertain. V dropped 6 bases and J dropped 7 bases, with 9 bases sitting between them. The CDR3 contains 11 residues. Germline lookup yields CDR1 SGHTA and CDR2 FQGNSA. CDR3 bases: TGTGCCAGCAGATCAGAGGTTGAAGCTTTCTTT. Its translation: CASRSEVEAFF. Drawing the rest from reference TRBV7-2 and TRBJ1-1, the complete variable domain is GAGVSQSPSNKVTEKGKDVELRCDPISGHTALYWYRQSLGQGLEFLIYFQGNSAPDKSGLPSDRFSAERTGGSVSTLTIQRTQQEDSAVYLCASRSEVEAFFGQGTRLTVV.

V is TRBV2 and J is TRBJ2-3; TRBD1 matches 7 bases. Germline V gene lookup returns CDR1 SNHLY and CDR2 FYNNEI. V was pared by 5 bases and J by 2 bases, with 4 bases of the junction left unmatched. The CDR3 extends over 14 amino acids. The CDR3 region has the DNA TGTGCCAGCAGTCTAGGACAGGTCACAGATACGCAGTATTTT. Translation gives CASSLGQVTDTQYF.

The genes are TRBV5-4 and TRBJ2-5; TRBD1 is a possible D gene (6 bases). Germline values: CDR1 SGHNT, CDR2 YYREEE (reference sequence). CDR3 length: 13 amino acids. Trimming pared 4 bases from V and 1 base from J, leaving 8 bases between. CDR3: CASSLDSQETQYF. DNA of the CDR3: TGTGCCAGCAGCCTGGACAGCCAAGAGACCCAGTACTTC.

V is TRBV29-1 and J is TRBJ2-4, with 9 bases that match TRBD2. With V trimmed by 5 bases and J by 5 bases, 4 bases remained unmatched. The CDR3 is 13 residues long. Germline V CDR1 and CDR2: SQVTM, ANQGSEA. The CDR3 spells CSVRRGGENIQYF. In nucleotides, the CDR3 is TGCAGCGTTAGGCGGGGGGGGGAAAACATTCAGTACTTC.

This rearrangement joins TRBV2 to TRBJ1-4, with a tentative D call TRBD1 (5 bases). The V end was cut by 8 bases, the J end by 4 bases, with 14 bases between. The germline V gene has CDR1 SNHLY and CDR2 FYNNEI. The CDR3 has 14 amino acids. CDR3 in DNA: TGTGCCAGCCTAGTTGACAGAAATAATGAAAAACTGTTTTTT. Residues: CASLVDRNNEKLFF.

The gene calls are TRBV28 and TRBJ2-6, with D maybe TRBD1 (5 bases). Germline loops: CDR1 MDHEN, CDR2 SYDVKM. The CDR3 has 15 residues. The ends were cut back, 7 bases at V and 0 bases at J, with 10 bases in the middle. The CDR3 nucleotides read TGTGCCAGCACAGACAGTTTCTCTGGGGCCAACGTCCTGACTTTC. Amino acids: CASTDSFSGANVLTF.

This clone was counted only a few times. The chain is built from TRBV7-8 and TRBJ2-2, with unresolved D. This CDR3 has 16 residues. Germline CDR1 SGHVS, CDR2 FQNEAQ. Deletions cut 4 bases from V and 5 bases from J, with 17 bases between. The CDR3 DNA is TGTGCCAGCAGCTCGGAGCCTTTTCCGGGTACCGGGGAGCTGTTTTTT. This codes for CASSSEPFPGTGELFF.

This chain uses TRBV5-1 with TRBJ2-7, with 11 bases that match TRBD2. The germline gives CDR1 SGHRS, CDR2 YFSETQ. V lost 2 bases, J lost 3 bases, and 4 bases stayed unmatched. The CDR3 is 15 residues long. The CDR3 DNA sequence: TGCGCCAGCAGCTTACTAGCGGGGGCCCTCTACGAGCAGTACTTC. As protein: CASSLLAGALYEQYF.

The genes are TRBV30 and TRBJ2-5, with 10 bases lining up with TRBD2. Germline CDR1 reads GTSNPN; CDR2 reads SVGIG (reference sequence). CDR3 length equals 13 residues. After removal of 3 bases from V and 3 bases from J, the junction contained 1 base not matched to a gene. CDR3 bases: TGTGCCTGGAGGAGCGGGGGGGAAGAGACCCAGTACTTC. It is translated as CAWRSGGEETQYF.

This clone appeared a single time. CDR3 nucleotides: TGTGCCAGCAGTTCGACAGGGAGAACTGAAGCTTTCTTT. Protein product: CASSSTGRTEAFF. The V and J genes are TRBV27 and TRBJ1-1; 7 positions agree with TRBD1. The V gene's germline CDR1 is MNHEY and CDR2 SMNVEV (reference sequence). The CDR3 has 13 residues. V was clipped by 4 bases and J by 5 bases; unmatched bases: 4.

The rearrangement uses TRBV6-5 and TRBJ1-1; 8 bases agree with TRBD1. Germline V gene sequence: CDR1 MNHEY, CDR2 SVGAGI. CDR3 size: 14 residues. Trimming cost V 5 bases and J 4 bases; bases outside gene matches: 6. CDR3 bases: TGTGCCAGCAGTAAAACAGGGGGGGGCACTGAAGCTTTCTTT. This translates into CASSKTGGGTEAFF.

The chain is built from TRBV7-2 and TRBJ2-1, with 8 bases fitting TRBD1. The CDR3 length is 17 residues. V trimming: 0 bases; J trimming: 3 bases; junction bases outside the gene matches: 7. Germline assignment: CDR1 SGHTA and CDR2 FQGNSA. The CDR3: CASSLAPGDRGYNEQFF. CDR3 sequence (DNA): TGTGCCAGCAGCTTAGCGCCGGGAGACAGGGGCTACAATGAGCAGTTCTTC.

This chain joins TRBV2 and TRBJ1-4; TRBD1 matches at 7 bases. V was pared by 6 bases and J by 2 bases, with 0 bases of the junction left unmatched. Looked up from germline, CDR1 is SNHLY and CDR2 is FYNNEI. This CDR3 is built from 13 residues. CDR3 amino acids: CASRGQTNEKLFF. CDR3 DNA: TGTGCCAGCAGGGGACAGACTAATGAAAAACTGTTTTTT.

This clone came up a few times. This sequence joins TRBV11-2 and TRBJ1-1; D gene uncertain. CDR1 is SGHAT, CDR2 FQNNGV, per germline. The CDR3 is 15 residues long. V was pared by 1 base and J by 1 base, with 10 bases between. In DNA, the CDR3 is TGTGCCAGCAGCTTAGCCTTGTCAGGGAACACTGAAGCTTTCTTT. It translates to CASSLALSGNTEAFF.

This chain uses TRBV5-1 with TRBJ2-1; TRBD2 is a possible D gene (6 bases). Looked up from germline, CDR1 is SGHRS and CDR2 is YFSETQ. Between the trimmed V and J ends, which lost 1 base and 2 bases, there was a span of 13 bases. This CDR3 is 16 amino acids long. The chain's CDR3 is CASSLMSSEPYNEQFF. The CDR3 DNA sequence: TGCGCCAGCAGCTTGATGTCTAGCGAACCCTACAATGAGCAGTTCTTC.

The chain joins TRBV5-5 to TRBJ2-5; D uncertain. CDR1 SGHKS and CDR2 YYEKEE come from the germline V gene (reference sequence). This CDR3 spans 14 amino acids. The ends were cut back, 2 bases at V and 1 base at J, with 9 bases in the middle. The CDR3 spells CASSFRVSQETQYF. DNA for the CDR3: TGTGCCAGCAGCTTCCGGGTTTCCCAAGAGACCCAGTACTTC.

V is TRBV30 and J is TRBJ1-3; perhaps TRBD1 as D (5 bases). Germline V CDR1 and CDR2: GTSNPN, SVGIG (reference sequence). The CDR3 is 14 amino acids. The germline V and J ends were trimmed by 1 base and 5 bases, with 12 bases remaining between them. CDR3 nucleotide sequence: TGTGCCTGGAGTGGCGGGGGATCTAGAAACACCATATATTTT. It is translated as CAWSGGGSRNTIYF.